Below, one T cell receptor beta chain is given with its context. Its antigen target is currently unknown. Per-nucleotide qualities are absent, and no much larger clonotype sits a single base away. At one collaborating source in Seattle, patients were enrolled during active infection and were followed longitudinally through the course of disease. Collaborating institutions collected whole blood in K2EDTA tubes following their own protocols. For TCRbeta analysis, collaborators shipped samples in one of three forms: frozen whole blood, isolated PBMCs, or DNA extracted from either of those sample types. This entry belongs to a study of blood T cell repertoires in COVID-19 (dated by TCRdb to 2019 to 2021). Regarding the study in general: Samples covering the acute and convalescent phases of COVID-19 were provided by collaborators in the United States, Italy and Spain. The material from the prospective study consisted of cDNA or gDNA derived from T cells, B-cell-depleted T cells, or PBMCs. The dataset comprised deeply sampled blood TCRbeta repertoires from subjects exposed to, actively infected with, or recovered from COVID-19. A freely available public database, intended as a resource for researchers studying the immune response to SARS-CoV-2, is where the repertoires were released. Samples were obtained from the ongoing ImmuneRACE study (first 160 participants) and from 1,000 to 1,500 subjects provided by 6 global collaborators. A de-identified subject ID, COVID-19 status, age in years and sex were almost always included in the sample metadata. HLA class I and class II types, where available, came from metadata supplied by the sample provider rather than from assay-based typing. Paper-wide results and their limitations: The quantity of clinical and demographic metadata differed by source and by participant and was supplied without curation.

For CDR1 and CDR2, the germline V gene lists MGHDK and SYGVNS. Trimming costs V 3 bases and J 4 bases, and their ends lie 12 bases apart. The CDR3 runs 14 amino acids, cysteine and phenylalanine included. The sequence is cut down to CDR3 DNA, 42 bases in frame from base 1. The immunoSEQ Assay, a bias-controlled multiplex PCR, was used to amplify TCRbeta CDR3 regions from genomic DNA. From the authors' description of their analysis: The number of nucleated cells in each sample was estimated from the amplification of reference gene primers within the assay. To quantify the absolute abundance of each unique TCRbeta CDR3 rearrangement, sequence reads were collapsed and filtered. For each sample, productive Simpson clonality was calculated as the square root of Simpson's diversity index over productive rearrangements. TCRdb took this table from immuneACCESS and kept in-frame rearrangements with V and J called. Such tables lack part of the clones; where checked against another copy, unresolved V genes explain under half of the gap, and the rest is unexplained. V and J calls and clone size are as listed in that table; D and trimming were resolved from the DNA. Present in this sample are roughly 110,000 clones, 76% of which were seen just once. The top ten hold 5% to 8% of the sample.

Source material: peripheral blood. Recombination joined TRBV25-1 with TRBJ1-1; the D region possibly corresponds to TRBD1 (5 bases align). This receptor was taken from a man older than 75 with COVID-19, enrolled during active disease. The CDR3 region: CASSDAGGGTEAFF. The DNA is TGTGCCAGCAGTGACGCGGGGGGAGGCACTGAAGCTTTCTTT.